Presented here are 3 T cell receptor beta chains from one specimen sequenced in a study of T cells expressing NK-cell markers. TCRdb reworked the 5' RACE reads into one entry per CDR3 protein, no DNA. This listing includes almost 450,000 distinct CDR3 sequences. The sequenced sample consisted of blood T cells: a sorted CD56 or NKG2C T cell subset, CD4+ or CD8+ T cells, or bulk PBMC T cells (not recorded which). These TCRs come from a woman aged 18 to 75 in good health.

This chain joins TRBV19 and TRBJ1-1. CDR1 and CDR2 from the germline V gene are LNHDA and SQIVND (reference sequence). The CDR3 consists of 14 residues. CDR3 sequence: CASSIDGGNTEAFF.

The chain recombines TRBV12-3 or TRBV12-4 with TRBJ2-1; no DNA is available, so the TRBD1 call from TCRdb remains unchecked. The CDR3 is 15 residues long. The CDR3 sequence: CASSFLQGGYNEQFF.

The rearrangement links TRBV7-2 to TRBJ1-4. The CDR3 has 16 amino acids. In germline, CDR1 is SGHTA, CDR2 FQGNSA. CDR3 region: CASSLDGGRENEKLFF.